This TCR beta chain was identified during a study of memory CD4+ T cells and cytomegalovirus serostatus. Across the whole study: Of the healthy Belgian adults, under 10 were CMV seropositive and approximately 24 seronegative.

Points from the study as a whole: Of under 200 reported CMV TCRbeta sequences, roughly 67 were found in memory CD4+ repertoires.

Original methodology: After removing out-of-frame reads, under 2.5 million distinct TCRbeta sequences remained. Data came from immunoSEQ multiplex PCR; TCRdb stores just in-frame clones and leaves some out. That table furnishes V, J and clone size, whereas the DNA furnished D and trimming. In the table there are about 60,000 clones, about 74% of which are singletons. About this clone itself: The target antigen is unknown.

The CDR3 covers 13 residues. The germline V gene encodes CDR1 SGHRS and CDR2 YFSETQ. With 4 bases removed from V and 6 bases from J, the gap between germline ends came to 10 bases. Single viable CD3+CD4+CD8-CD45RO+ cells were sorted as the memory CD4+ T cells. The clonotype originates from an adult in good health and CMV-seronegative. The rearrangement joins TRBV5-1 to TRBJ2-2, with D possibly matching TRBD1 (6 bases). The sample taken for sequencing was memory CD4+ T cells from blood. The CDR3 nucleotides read TGCGCCAGCAGCGTAACAGGGTCCGGGGAGCTGTTTTTT. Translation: CASSVTGSGELFF. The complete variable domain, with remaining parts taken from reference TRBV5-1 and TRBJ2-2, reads KAGVTQTPRYLIKTRGQQVTLSCSPISGHRSVSWYQQTPGQGLQFLFEYFSETQRNKGNFPGRFSGRQFSNSRSEMNVSTLELGDSALYLCASSVTGSGELFFGEGSRLTVL.